Each of the 32 T cell receptor beta chains below was sequenced from the same sample in a study of blood T cell repertoires in COVID-19. This table comes from immunoSEQ multiplex PCR, and its TCRdb copy is limited to in-frame clones, with some not included. The table includes around 140,000 clones, approximately 87% detected once. The sample was peripheral blood. These receptors were obtained from a man between 70 and 80 years old with active COVID-19.

V and J are TRBV6-5 and TRBJ1-1; D gene unclear. The CDR3 sequence is 13 residues long. V shed 7 bases and J shed 1 base, with 10 bases lying between them. Germline lookup yields CDR1 MNHEY and CDR2 SVGAGI. The CDR3 loop is CASTRTRNTEAFF. CDR3 nucleotides: TGTGCCAGCACCCGTACTAGGAACACTGAAGCTTTCTTT.

The CDR3 spells CASGQGGPSYEQYF. The DNA for the CDR3 is TGTGCCAGCGGTCAGGGGGGACCCTCCTACGAGCAGTACTTC. The gene calls are TRBV27 and TRBJ2-7; D is possibly TRBD1 (7 bases). This CDR3 spans 14 amino acids. Trimming shortened V by 8 bases and J by 0 bases, and 14 bases separated the two germline ends. Germline V gene data show CDR1 as MNHEY and CDR2 as SMNVEV (reference sequence).

The rearrangement links TRBV4-2 to TRBJ2-3; D call uncertain. V lost 1 base, J lost 9 bases, and 8 bases lay in between. This CDR3 region has 12 residues. Germline V gives CDR1 LGHNA, CDR2 YNFKEQ. For the CDR3, the DNA is TGTGCCAGCAGCCAAGTAGAAAAGACGCAGTATTTT. Its translation: CASSQVEKTQYF.

This clone was detected only a few times. The chain is built from TRBV11-2 and TRBJ2-7; 11 bases map to TRBD1. The CDR3 runs to 16 residues. Trimming removed 5 bases from V and 2 bases from J; junction bases left unmatched: 8. Germline values: CDR1 SGHAT, CDR2 FQNNGV. The CDR3 region is CASSPRTGGFPYEQYF. The CDR3 bases are TGTGCCAGCAGCCCCCGGACAGGGGGCTTTCCCTACGAGCAGTACTTC.

J is TRBJ2-3 and V is TRBV5-1, with 11 bases identical to TRBD2. The CDR3 loop spans 17 amino acids. The germline CDR1 and CDR2 sequences are SGHRS and YFSETQ. Trimming removed 4 bases from V and 2 bases from J; junction bases left unmatched: 9. The CDR3: CASSPRPSGRITDTQYF. The CDR3, as DNA: TGCGCCAGCAGCCCGAGGCCTAGCGGGAGGATCACAGATACGCAGTATTTT.

The V and J genes are TRBV2 and TRBJ2-7; D may be TRBD1 (5 bases). This CDR3 has 10 amino acids. V was shortened by 10 bases and J by 2 bases, with 6 bases between the two germline ends. CDR1 and CDR2 from the germline V gene are SNHLY and FYNNEI. The CDR3 is CATGTYEQYF. In DNA form, the CDR3 reads TGTGCCACAGGGACCTACGAGCAGTACTTC.

The chain uses TRBV19 and TRBJ2-5; TRBD1 agrees at 9 bases. The trim removed 4 bases at V and 4 bases at J, leaving 10 bases unmatched. Germline V gene data show CDR1 as LNHDA and CDR2 as SQIVND (reference sequence). The CDR3 runs to 16 residues. The CDR3 loop reads CASSRGGTGLIETQYF. CDR3 nucleotide sequence: TGTGCCAGTAGTAGGGGGGGGACAGGGTTAATAGAGACCCAGTACTTC.

The chain has TRBV28 and TRBJ1-5, with D unresolved. This CDR3 comprises 15 residues. CDR1 is MDHEN and CDR2 is SYDVKM in the germline V gene. V was cut by 2 bases and J by 2 bases, with 10 bases left in between. The CDR3 coding sequence is TGTGCCAGCAGTTTAATCCCTCGGGGCAATCAGCCCCAGCATTTT. Its protein is CASSLIPRGNQPQHF.

The V and J genes are TRBV20-1 and TRBJ1-2; no reliable D call. In germline, CDR1 is DFQATT, CDR2 SNEGSKA (reference sequence). The CDR3 sequence is 13 residues long. Trimming took 6 bases from V and 2 from J, leaving 13 bases between them. The CDR3 nucleotides are TGCAGTGCCAGTCTGGGCTTGAACTATGGCTACACCTTC. It codes for CSASLGLNYGYTF.

J is TRBJ1-3 and V is TRBV15; D is possibly TRBD1 (5 bases). CDR3 size: 14 residues. V was pared by 0 bases and J by 2 bases, with 5 bases between. From germline, CDR1 is LNHNV and CDR2 YYDKDF (reference sequence). The CDR3: CATSRDRAGNTIYF. Here the CDR3 DNA reads TGTGCCACCAGCAGAGACAGGGCTGGAAACACCATATATTTT.

V usage is TRBV5-1 and J usage is TRBJ2-7, with TRBD1 as a possible D gene (6 bases). Germline V gene sequence: CDR1 SGHRS, CDR2 YFSETQ. There are 14 residues in the CDR3. V shed 0 bases and J shed 4 bases, with 11 bases lying between them. The CDR3 here is CASSLARGPYEQYF. The CDR3 coding sequence is TGCGCCAGCAGCTTGGCCAGGGGCCCGTACGAGCAGTACTTC.

J is TRBJ2-3 and V is TRBV6-2 or TRBV6-3; 10 bases map to TRBD2. The V gene's germline CDR1 is MNHEY and CDR2 SVGEGT. The CDR3 spans 18 residues. J lost 1 base, V lost 0 bases, and 7 bases had no gene match. CDR3 in DNA: TGTGCCAGCAGTTACTCGACGTTGCTAGCGGGGGGCACAGATACGCAGTATTTT. Encoded protein: CASSYSTLLAGGTDTQYF.

The chain employs TRBV19 and TRBJ1-5; no definite D call. The germline CDR1 and CDR2 sequences are LNHDA and SQIVND (reference sequence). V was cut by 5 bases and J by 3 bases, with 8 bases left in between. The CDR3 is 13 amino acids. The CDR3: CASSPGNNQPQHF. DNA of the CDR3: TGTGCCAGTAGTCCGGGGAACAATCAGCCCCAGCATTTT.

This clone has a single count. CDR3 in amino acids: CASSLGGLGSMNTEAFF. CDR3 bases: TGTGCCAGCAGCTTGGGGGGTCTGGGGAGCATGAACACTGAAGCTTTCTTT. This sequence joins TRBV5-6 and TRBJ1-1; no clear D. This CDR3 contains 17 residues. The ends were cut back, 0 bases at V and 0 bases at J, with 15 bases in the middle. CDR1 SGHDT and CDR2 YYEEEE come from the germline V gene.

The sample holds one count of this clone. The chain is built from TRBV20-1 and TRBJ1-1; D unclear. Between the trimmed V and J ends, which lost 4 bases and 7 bases, there was a span of 4 bases. The length of the CDR3 is 9 residues. The germline V gene encodes CDR1 DFQATT and CDR2 SNEGSKA (reference sequence). The CDR3, as DNA: TGCAGTGCTACCAATGAAGCTTTCTTT. Encoded protein: CSATNEAFF.

This clone showed up just once. The chain carries TRBV2 and TRBJ2-1; TRBD1 agrees at 10 bases. V dropped 4 bases and J dropped 5; count of bases not matched to a gene: 5. The CDR3 has 15 amino acids. Germline assignment: CDR1 SNHLY and CDR2 FYNNEI. The DNA for the CDR3 is TGTGCCAGCAGTGGGACAGGGGGTCTAGACAATGAGCAGTTCTTC. It specifies CASSGTGGLDNEQFF.

This chain links TRBV28 with TRBJ1-4; TRBD1 aligns across 7 bases. The CDR3 has 13 amino acids. Germline V CDR1 and CDR2: MDHEN, SYDVKM. J lost 8 bases, V lost 5 bases, and 5 bases had no gene match. The CDR3 nucleotides are TGTGCCAGCAGTCCTGGACAGGCGGAAAAACTGTTTTTT. The encoded protein is CASSPGQAEKLFF.

This clone was found once. This chain joins TRBV3-1 (or the pseudogene TRBV3-2) and TRBJ1-2; 8 bases align to TRBD1. This CDR3 comprises 17 residues. With V trimmed by 4 bases and J by 2 bases, 12 bases remained unmatched. Germline V gene lookup returns CDR1 LGHDT and CDR2 YNNKEL (reference sequence). The CDR3 sequence is CASSPMTGQGYNYGYTF. CDR3 nucleotides: TGTGCCAGCAGCCCTATGACTGGACAGGGTTACAACTATGGCTACACCTTC.

This chain connects TRBV9 to TRBJ1-1, with D unresolved. Trimming removed 3 bases from V and 9 bases from J, with 18 bases in between. The CDR3 loop spans 14 amino acids. Germline-derived CDR1 and CDR2 are SGDLS and YYNGEE. This CDR3 reads CASSERTGEGKAFF. CDR3 coding DNA: TGTGCCAGCAGCGAACGGACGGGAGAAGGGAAAGCTTTCTTT.

The V and J genes are TRBV28 and TRBJ2-1, with 8 bases identical to TRBD2. V lost 8 bases to trimming and J lost 7 bases; unmatched junction nucleotides: 16. The CDR3 consists of 16 residues. CDR1 and CDR2 (germline): MDHEN, SYDVKM. The CDR3 loop is CASSLPQAGVRNEQFF. CDR3 DNA: TGTGCCAGCTCCCTGCCCCAAGCGGGAGTGAGAAATGAGCAGTTCTTC.

This clone was counted a single time. This chain uses TRBV30 with TRBJ2-7; D might be TRBD1 (8 bases). The CDR3 covers 15 residues. Germline CDR1 and CDR2: GTSNPN and SVGIG (reference sequence). V dropped 0 bases and J dropped 3 bases, with 15 bases sitting between them. The CDR3 here is CAWSVQQGGIYEQYF. The CDR3 nucleotides are TGTGCCTGGAGTGTACAACAGGGGGGGATCTACGAGCAGTACTTC.

This clone was counted at least ten times. The genes are TRBV10-3 and TRBJ2-7, with D maybe TRBD2 (6 bases). This CDR3 spans 12 amino acids. Germline CDR1 is ENHRY and CDR2 is SYGVKD. The V end lost 10 bases, the J end lost 7 bases, and 17 bases lay between the germline ends. For the CDR3, the DNA is TGTGCCACGAAGGCTTTCAGCGGGGAGCAGTACTTC. This gives the protein CATKAFSGEQYF.

V and J are TRBV14 and TRBJ1-1; D gene unclear. The CDR3 length is 13 residues. Germline values: CDR1 SGHDN, CDR2 FVKESK. V lost 3 bases, J lost 5 bases, and 10 bases lay in between. This chain's CDR3 is CASSQFYGTEAFF. In nucleotides, the CDR3 is TGTGCCAGCAGCCAGTTTTACGGGACTGAAGCTTTCTTT.

V usage is TRBV9 and J usage is TRBJ1-1; tentatively, D is TRBD1 (5 bases). CDR3 size: 15 residues. V lost 0 bases to trimming and J lost 2 bases, with 11 bases between them. Per germline, CDR1 SGDLS and CDR2 YYNGEE. CDR3 nucleotides: TGTGCCAGCAGCGTAGGACGGGGGGTCAACACTGAAGCTTTCTTT. Protein product: CASSVGRGVNTEAFF. Variable domain in full (rest from reference TRBV9 and TRBJ1-1): DSGVTQTPKHLITATGQRVTLRCSPRSGDLSVYWYQQSLDQGLQFLIQYYNGEERAKGNILERFSAQQFPDLHSELNLSSLELGDSALYFCASSVGRGVNTEAFFGQGTRLTVV.

The gene calls are TRBV9 and TRBJ2-3; 9 bases are a match to TRBD2. Germline V gene sequence: CDR1 SGDLS, CDR2 YYNGEE. V lost 3 bases and J lost 6; bases outside the gene matches: 8. This CDR3 contains 15 residues. CDR3: CASSEEAGGPDTQYF. CDR3 in DNA: TGTGCCAGCAGCGAAGAGGCGGGAGGGCCGGATACGCAGTATTTT.

The chain links TRBV7-2 to TRBJ2-7; possible D gene TRBD1, 6 bases. Trimming stripped 1 base from V and 0 bases from J, with 10 bases between. This CDR3 contains 15 residues. Germline CDR1 is SGHTA and CDR2 is FQGNSA. CDR3 nucleotides: TGTGCCAGCAGCTTAGACCAGGGGAGCTCCTACGAGCAGTACTTC. It specifies CASSLDQGSSYEQYF.

The chain couples TRBV18 to TRBJ2-7; 8 nucleotides align to TRBD2. V trimming: 0 bases; J trimming: 0 bases; junction bases outside the gene matches: 4. The CDR3 contains 16 residues. Germline V CDR1 and CDR2: KGHSH, LQKENI. Here the CDR3 reads CASSPPGSGVSYEQYF. In DNA, the CDR3 is TGTGCCAGCTCACCACCGGGTAGCGGGGTCTCCTACGAGCAGTACTTC.

The gene calls are TRBV27 and TRBJ1-3, with D perhaps matching TRBD1 (5 bases). This CDR3 comprises 15 residues. V lost 7 bases and J lost 0, with 13 bases in between. Per the germline V gene, CDR1 is MNHEY and CDR2 is SMNVEV (reference sequence). CDR3 DNA sequence: TGTGCCAGCAAACCGCTCGACAGCTCTGGAAACACCATATATTTT. Translating gives CASKPLDSSGNTIYF.

This rearrangement joins TRBV21-1 to TRBJ2-2; the table names TRBD2, a call not compared with the DNA. TRBV21-1 is given as a pseudogene. This CDR3 contains 16 residues. The DNA for the CDR3 is TGTGCCAGCCCCCAGCGTCGGGAGAGAGACACCGGGGAGCTGTTTTTT. Its protein is CASPQRRERDTGELFF.

The chain employs TRBV9 and TRBJ1-4, with 10 bases aligning to TRBD1. J lost 0 bases, V lost 4 bases, and 6 bases had no gene match. Germline V gene sequence: CDR1 SGDLS, CDR2 YYNGEE. The CDR3 runs to 17 residues. CDR3: CASSRDRGAATNEKLFF. CDR3 in DNA: TGTGCCAGCAGCCGGGACAGGGGAGCCGCAACTAATGAAAAACTGTTTTTT.

The CDR3 nucleotides are TGCGCCAGCAGCCCGGGACAGGAGGGGGCCGGGGAGCTGTTTTTT. Its translation: CASSPGQEGAGELFF. V usage is TRBV4-1 and J usage is TRBJ2-2, with 8 nucleotides matching TRBD1. With V trimmed by 4 bases and J by 6 bases, 7 bases remained unmatched. Germline V lookup: CDR1 MGHRA, CDR2 YSYEKL. CDR3 size: 15 residues.

The V and J genes are TRBV6-5 and TRBJ1-5; D is ambiguous. CDR1 is MNHEY and CDR2 is SVGAGI in the germline V gene. The V end was cut by 5 bases, the J end by 3 bases, with 14 bases between. This CDR3 is 15 amino acids long. In DNA form, the CDR3 reads TGTGCCAGCAGTCTCAACCCCAGTGCCAATCAGCCCCAGCATTTT. It is translated as CASSLNPSANQPQHF.